These T cell receptor beta chains were read from a single sample in a study of blood T cell repertoires in COVID-19. Sequenced by immunoSEQ multiplex PCR; TCRdb stores in-frame clones only, minus some. Of around 450,000 clones listed, 90% are singletons. Sequencing was carried out using PBMCs or T cells enriched from blood (not recorded which). All receptors derive from a man younger than 30 who had recovered from COVID-19. Both conserved end residues are part of each CDR3. The order of the fields is V gene, J gene, D gene, clone size, CDR3 protein, CDR3 DNA. The D gene is left open where the match is weak. Size tells how often a clone was seen (once, few, many) or the class of an expanded clone, and some rows leave it out.

>TRBV18|TRBJ2-7|TRBD2|few
CASSPQSSGSSYEQYF
TGTGCCAGCTCACCCCAATCTAGCGGAAGCTCCTACGAGCAGTACTTC
>TRBV4-1|TRBJ2-7|TRBD2|few
CASSPRDYTPYEQYF
TGCGCCAGCAGCCCCCGGGACTACACACCCTACGAGCAGTACTTC
>TRBV27|TRBJ2-3|TRBD2|-
CASSFSPLVAGGWADTQYF
TGTGCCAGCAGTTTTTCTCCGCTGGTTGCGGGAGGGTGGGCAGATACGCAGTATTTT
>TRBV27|TRBJ1-1|-|-
CASSPINGGTEAFF
TGTGCCAGCAGCCCGATAAACGGCGGCACTGAAGCTTTCTTT
>TRBV27|TRBJ2-7|TRBD2|-
CASSLSRLAGGEQYF
TGTGCCAGCAGTTTATCTCGGCTAGCGGGAGGCGAGCAGTACTTC
>TRBV30|TRBJ1-1|TRBD1|-
CACTGGGYTEAFF
TGTGCCTGTACAGGGGGGGGTTACACTGAAGCTTTCTTT
>TRBV6-5|TRBJ2-1|TRBD2|-
CASRRGVTGGNEQFF
TGTGCCAGCAGAAGGGGGGTAACGGGAGGGAATGAGCAGTTCTTC
>TRBV5-1|TRBJ2-2|TRBD2|-
CASSSSGIGGELFF
TGCGCCAGCAGCTCTAGCGGGATCGGCGGGGAGCTGTTTTTT
>TRBV12-3/TRBV12-4|TRBJ2-1|TRBD2|once
CASSLLAGEQFF
TGTGCCAGCAGTTTACTAGCGGGTGAGCAGTTCTTC
>TRBV9|TRBJ1-6|-|-
CASSVGLEGNSPLHF
TGTGCCAGCAGCGTAGGATTGGAGGGGAATTCACCCCTCCACTTT
>TRBV10-3|TRBJ1-6|-|-
CAISANGANSPLHF
TGTGCCATCAGTGCAAACGGAGCAAATTCACCCCTCCACTTT
>TRBV6-4|TRBJ2-2|-|-
CASNYDKGSANTGELFF
TGTGCCAGCAACTACGACAAAGGGAGCGCGAACACCGGGGAGCTGTTTTTT
>TRBV11-1|TRBJ1-6|-|-
CASSLGSGINSPLHF
TGTGCCAGCAGCTTAGGGAGCGGAATTAATTCACCCCTCCACTTT
>TRBV10-2|TRBJ1-2|-|-
CASSEAGSSRDYGYTF
TGCGCCAGCAGTGAGGCCGGTTCCTCACGGGACTATGGCTACACCTTC
>TRBV12-5|TRBJ1-2|-|-
CASGASGSNYGYTF
TGTGCTAGTGGTGCCTCGGGATCCAACTATGGCTACACCTTC
>TRBV11-2|TRBJ2-7|TRBD1|-
CASSPDRGYEQYF
TGTGCCAGCAGCCCGGACAGGGGTTACGAGCAGTACTTC
>TRBV11-3|TRBJ1-1|-|once
CASSSQGTEAFF
TGTGCCAGCAGCAGTCAGGGCACTGAAGCTTTCTTT
>TRBV12-3/TRBV12-4|TRBJ1-2|-|-
CASSLSGVAGYTF
TGTGCCAGCAGTTTATCAGGGGTGGCTGGCTACACCTTC
>TRBV2|TRBJ2-7|-|-
CASSERRLSRGEQYF
TGTGCCAGCAGTGAACGGCGACTTAGCCGCGGCGAGCAGTACTTC
>TRBV7-2|TRBJ2-1|TRBD2|-
CASTAGLALYNEQFF
TGTGCCAGCACCGCGGGACTAGCCTTATACAATGAGCAGTTCTTC
>TRBV11-3|TRBJ2-7|-|-
CASSLAGEQYF
TGTGCCAGCAGCTTAGCGGGGGAGCAGTACTTC
>TRBV4-1|TRBJ2-1|TRBD2|many
CASSQDQPSLREIF
TGCGCCAGCAGCCAAGATCAACCCTCCCTGCGGGAGATCTTC
>TRBV27|TRBJ1-1|-|-
CASRTQTGRTEAFF
TGTGCCAGCAGAACCCAGACAGGTCGCACTGAAGCTTTCTTT